Listed here are 24 T cell receptor beta chains from one sample, sequenced in a study of shared clonotypes between healthy human individuals. Sequencing used immunoSEQ multiplex PCR; TCRdb keeps in-frame clones, though not all of them. The top ten hold about 0.52% of the sample, which has over 850,000 clones, around 78% seen once. Input material: memory CD4+ T cells from PBMCs. As to subset: CD45RA-negative fraction. All receptors derive from a man between 18 and 29 years old in good health. Some clones in this sample may be carry-over from other donors' samples.

This clone occurred once. The chain joins TRBV16 to TRBJ1-2; maybe TRBD1 (5 bases). Trimming removed 0 bases at V and 4 bases at J, with 9 bases between. Germline assignment: CDR1 KGHSY and CDR2 FQNENV. This CDR3 is built from 14 residues. The CDR3 bases are TGTGCCAGCAGCCAATCGGGACTTACCTATGGCTACACCTTC. Translation: CASSQSGLTYGYTF.

The chain joins TRBV7-9 to TRBJ2-3; D not certain. The CDR3 has 15 amino acids. The germline V gene encodes CDR1 SEHNR and CDR2 FQNEAQ (reference sequence). The germline V and J ends were trimmed by 5 bases and 0 bases, with 12 bases remaining between them. DNA of the CDR3: TGTGCCAGCAGCCGGACCACGACTAGCACAGATACGCAGTATTTT. It is translated as CASSRTTTSTDTQYF.

The genes are TRBV14 and TRBJ2-1; D is unresolved. The CDR3 spans 13 residues. CDR1 and CDR2 (germline): SGHDN, FVKESK. The germline V and J ends were trimmed by 4 bases and 4 bases, with 8 bases remaining between them. The CDR3 region is CASSPGVYNEQFF. Here the CDR3 DNA reads TGTGCCAGCAGCCCCGGCGTTTACAATGAGCAGTTCTTC. Full variable domain (outside the CDR3, taken from reference TRBV14 and TRBJ2-1): EAGVTQFPSHSVIEKGQTVTLRCDPISGHDNLYWYRRVMGKEIKFLLHFVKESKQDESGMPNNRFLAERTGGTYSTLKVQPAELEDSGVYFCASSPGVYNEQFFGPGTRLTVL.

This chain uses TRBV27 with TRBJ2-7; 7 positions match TRBD1. This CDR3 is 14 amino acids long. V gave up 3 bases and J gave up 1 base; unmatched junction bases: 3. Per the germline V gene, CDR1 is MNHEY and CDR2 is SMNVEV (reference sequence). CDR3 nucleotides: TGTGCCAGCAGTTTCGACAGGGCGTCCTACGAGCAGTACTTC. Its protein is CASSFDRASYEQYF.

This clone turned up a few times. CDR3 nucleotide sequence: TGCAGCGTTAGACAGGGGTCGGATCAGCCCCAGCATTTT. It encodes CSVRQGSDQPQHF. This chain joins TRBV29-1 and TRBJ1-5, with TRBD1 matching 8 bases. In germline, CDR1 is SQVTM, CDR2 ANQGSEA. V trimming: 5 bases; J trimming: 5 bases; junction bases outside the gene matches: 5. This CDR3 is built from 13 residues.

The V call is TRBV28, the J call TRBJ1-1, with TRBD1 matching 7 bases. The germline CDR1 and CDR2 sequences are MDHEN and SYDVKM. The junction had 7 bases not matched to a gene; V was cut back by 4 bases and J by 11 bases. The CDR3 is 12 residues long. In DNA form, the CDR3 reads TGTGCCAGCAGTTGGGAGGGGGCGCGGGCTTTCTTT. This gives the protein CASSWEGARAFF.

This chain uses TRBV9 with TRBJ1-3, with a weak D call TRBD1 (6 bases). The CDR3 is 13 residues long. Germline CDR1 reads SGDLS; CDR2 reads YYNGEE. The ends were cut back, 7 bases at V and 4 bases at J, with 12 bases in the middle. The DNA of the CDR3 is TGTGCCAGCTCTCCGGGGGCGGGAAACACCATATATTTT. It is translated as CASSPGAGNTIYF.

The sample holds a few counts of this clone. The chain uses TRBV13 and TRBJ1-6, with D possibly TRBD1 on 6 matching bases. The germline gives CDR1 PRHDT, CDR2 FYEKMQ (reference sequence). V was clipped by 5 bases and J by 15 bases, with 17 bases between them. CDR3 length: 13 residues. The CDR3 loop is CASSPGHGLLLHF. In DNA form, the CDR3 reads TGTGCCAGCAGCCCGGGACACGGACTACTCCTCCACTTT.

This clone has more than one count but fewer than ten. The chain carries TRBV2 and TRBJ1-1, with 7 nucleotides matching TRBD1. CDR3 length equals 14 residues. Trimming cost V 5 bases and J 1 base; bases outside gene matches: 4. CDR1 is SNHLY, CDR2 FYNNEI, per germline. In nucleotides, the CDR3 is TGTGCCAGCAGTTCTCAGGGGGGGAACACTGAAGCTTTCTTT. Translation gives CASSSQGGNTEAFF.

This chain uses TRBV5-1 with TRBJ2-2, with TRBD2 matching 11 bases. The V segment lost 7 bases and the J segment 2 bases; nucleotides outside the gene matches: 4. The CDR3 extends over 15 amino acids. Germline V gene lookup returns CDR1 SGHRS and CDR2 YFSETQ. The CDR3 spells CASGTSGGNTGELFF. The DNA of the CDR3 is TGCGCCAGCGGGACTAGCGGAGGAAACACCGGGGAGCTGTTTTTT. Using reference TRBV5-1 and TRBJ2-2 for the parts outside the CDR3, the full variable domain is KAGVTQTPRYLIKTRGQQVTLSCSPISGHRSVSWYQQTPGQGLQFLFEYFSETQRNKGNFPGRFSGRQFSNSRSEMNVSTLELGDSALYLCASGTSGGNTGELFFGEGSRLTVL.

The CDR3 spells CASSLRYGAFF. The CDR3 coding sequence is TGTGCCAGCAGTTTGAGGTATGGAGCTTTCTTT. V and J are TRBV28 and TRBJ1-1; D is unresolved. This CDR3 has 11 amino acids. Trimming cost V 3 bases and J 10 bases, with 9 bases left between them. Germline V gives CDR1 MDHEN, CDR2 SYDVKM.

The genes are TRBV29-1 and TRBJ2-1; 10 bases are a match to TRBD1. This CDR3 has 13 residues. Losses at the gene ends were 5 bases for V and 3 bases for J; bases not matched to a gene: 1. Germline values: CDR1 SQVTM, CDR2 ANQGSEA. This chain's CDR3 is CSVWTGGYNEQFF. The CDR3 nucleotides are TGCAGCGTTTGGACAGGGGGCTACAATGAGCAGTTCTTC.

The rearrangement links TRBV5-4 to TRBJ2-5; D perhaps matches TRBD1 (6 bases). The CDR3 is 15 residues long. V shed 4 bases and J shed 2 bases, with 15 bases lying between them. The germline CDR1 and CDR2 sequences are SGHNT and YYREEE (reference sequence). The CDR3 bases are TGTGCCAGCAGCCTCTCCGGTAGGGGGCAAGAGACCCAGTACTTC. It encodes CASSLSGRGQETQYF. The whole variable domain, remainder taken from reference TRBV5-4 and TRBJ2-5, is ETGVTQSPTHLIKTRGQQVTLRCSSQSGHNTVSWYQQALGQGPQFIFQYYREEENGRGNFPPRFSGLQFPNYSSELNVNALELDDSALYLCASSLSGRGQETQYFGPGTRLLVL.

The chain joins TRBV15 to TRBJ1-5; the D is unclear. This CDR3 spans 13 amino acids. Trimming stripped 4 bases from V and 5 bases from J, with 9 bases between. Germline CDR1 is LNHNV and CDR2 is YYDKDF (reference sequence). CDR3 bases: TGTGCCACCAGCATTTCATCGGATCAGCCCCAGCATTTT. Its translation is CATSISSDQPQHF.

The gene calls are TRBV5-1 and TRBJ2-7; 7 nucleotides match TRBD1. The germline CDR1 and CDR2 sequences are SGHRS and YFSETQ. The CDR3 loop spans 15 amino acids. Trimming removed 4 bases from V and 1 base from J; junction bases left unmatched: 8. CDR3 in amino acids: CASSAGQEWSYEQYF. CDR3 coding DNA: TGCGCCAGCAGCGCCGGACAGGAGTGGTCCTACGAGCAGTACTTC.

The chain combines TRBV5-1 with TRBJ1-2; 9 positions agree with TRBD1. Trimming removed 2 bases from V and 7 bases from J; junction bases left unmatched: 3. The germline gives CDR1 SGHRS, CDR2 YFSETQ. This CDR3 comprises 13 residues. CDR3 sequence reads: CASSLTGGSGYTF. CDR3 sequence (DNA): TGCGCCAGCAGCTTAACAGGGGGCAGTGGCTACACCTTC.

The chain employs TRBV15 and TRBJ1-3; weak D call: TRBD1 (5 bases). The CDR3 totals 16 residues. Deletions cut 4 bases from V and 2 bases from J, with 15 bases between. The germline CDR1 and CDR2 sequences are LNHNV and YYDKDF (reference sequence). In DNA form, the CDR3 reads TGTGCCACCAGCACCCGGTCGGGGGGTCCTGGAAACACCATATATTTT. Amino acids: CATSTRSGGPGNTIYF.

This clone was seen a few times. V gene TRBV2 combines with J gene TRBJ2-2, with D perhaps TRBD1 (5 bases). The CDR3 runs 14 residues. Germline CDR1 and CDR2: SNHLY and FYNNEI. The ends were cut back, 2 bases at V and 5 bases at J, with 9 bases in the middle. CDR3 sequence reads: CASSETGSTGELFF. The CDR3 DNA is TGTGCCAGCAGTGAAACAGGTAGTACCGGGGAGCTGTTTTTT.

The genes are TRBV5-1 and TRBJ2-7; perhaps TRBD2 as D (6 bases). Trimming took 3 bases from V and 1 from J, leaving 11 bases between them. The CDR3 has 14 amino acids. CDR1 is SGHRS, CDR2 YFSETQ, per germline. CDR3 in amino acids: CASSYGGPSYEQYF. The CDR3, as DNA: TGCGCCAGCAGCTACGGAGGGCCGTCCTACGAGCAGTACTTC.

This clone has a count of ten or more. This rearrangement joins TRBV28 to TRBJ2-5, with TRBD2 as a possible D gene (6 bases). This CDR3 comprises 14 residues. V was shortened by 7 bases and J by 1 base, with 13 bases between the two germline ends. Germline-derived CDR1 and CDR2 are MDHEN and SYDVKM. CDR3 residues: CASKEGGTQETQYF. As DNA, the CDR3 is TGTGCCAGCAAAGAGGGCGGGACCCAAGAGACCCAGTACTTC. Complete variable domain (other parts from reference TRBV28 and TRBJ2-5): DVKVTQSSRYLVKRTGEKVFLECVQDMDHENMFWYRQDPGLGLRLIYFSYDVKMKEKGDIPEGYSVSREKKERFSLILESASTNQTSMYLCASKEGGTQETQYFGPGTRLLVL.

This clone was counted only a few times. The chain employs TRBV7-6 and TRBJ2-6; 7 bases map to TRBD1. V was clipped by 5 bases and J by 0 bases; unmatched bases: 16. In germline, CDR1 is SGHVS, CDR2 FNYEAQ. CDR3 length equals 20 residues. The CDR3: CASSTRQGQRESSGANVLTF. The CDR3 nucleotides are TGTGCCAGCAGCACCAGACAGGGACAAAGAGAGAGCTCTGGGGCCAACGTCCTGACTTTC.

About this clone itself: The same CDR3 can be traced to other DNA sequences in this sample. The chain combines TRBV5-6 with TRBJ2-5; no definite D call. This CDR3 is built from 11 residues. V was clipped by 1 base and J by 4 bases, with 2 bases between them. CDR1 and CDR2 (germline): SGHDT, YYEEEE. CDR3 sequence (DNA): TGTGCCAGCAGCTTGCTAGAGACCCAGTACTTC. The encoded protein is CASSLLETQYF.

This clone was counted a few times. The gene calls are TRBV5-3 and TRBJ2-2; the D is unclear. TRBV5-3 carries the ORF label, with uncertain function. This CDR3 comprises 10 residues. V was shortened by 7 bases and J by 9 bases, with 7 bases between the two germline ends. CDR3: CARLPRELFF. CDR3 bases: TGTGCCAGATTACCCCGGGAGCTGTTTTTT.

J is TRBJ2-5 and V is TRBV5-4; D gene ambiguous. This CDR3 has 14 residues. CDR1 is SGHNT, CDR2 YYREEE, per germline (reference sequence). The ends were cut back, 3 bases at V and 1 base at J, with 10 bases in the middle. Written as DNA, the CDR3 is TGTGCCAGCAGCTACCCGGACGGCCAAGAGACCCAGTACTTC. Translation gives CASSYPDGQETQYF.